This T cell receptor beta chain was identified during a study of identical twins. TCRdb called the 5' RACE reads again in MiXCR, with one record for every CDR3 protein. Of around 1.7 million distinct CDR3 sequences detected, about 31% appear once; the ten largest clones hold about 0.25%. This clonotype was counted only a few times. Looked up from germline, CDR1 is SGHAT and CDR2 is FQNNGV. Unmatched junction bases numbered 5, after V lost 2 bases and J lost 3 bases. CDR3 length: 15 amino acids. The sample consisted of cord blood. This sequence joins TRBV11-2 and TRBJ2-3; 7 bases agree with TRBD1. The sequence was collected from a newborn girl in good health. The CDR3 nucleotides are TGTGCCAGCAGCTTATACAGGGGAACAACAGATACGCAGTATTTT. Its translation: CASSLYRGTTDTQYF.